These 21 T cell receptor beta chains were all obtained from the same sample, sequenced in a study of cytotoxic CD8 clonotypes in ibrutinib-treated CLL. TCRdb's copy holds only in-frame clones and misses some; the assay was immunoSEQ multiplex PCR. The sample includes around 50,000 clones, 57% of them seen just once. Sequencing used PBMCs, obtained after 24 months of ibrutinib treatment. These receptor sequences come from a human donor with chronic lymphocytic leukemia.

Here the CDR3 DNA reads TGTGCCACCAGCAGAGGGGCAGGGTCTGAAGCTTTCTTT. Its protein product is CATSRGAGSEAFF. The gene calls are TRBV15 and TRBJ1-1; weak D call: TRBD1 (5 bases). Trimming took off 1 base at V and 6 bases at J, with 9 bases between the two ends. The CDR3 covers 13 residues. Germline CDR1 and CDR2: LNHNV and YYDKDF (reference sequence).

This clone was observed a handful of times. The chain recombines TRBV27 with TRBJ2-3; 9 positions match TRBD1. Germline loops: CDR1 MNHEY, CDR2 SMNVEV (reference sequence). J was trimmed by 6 bases and V by 8 bases; bases with no gene match: 9. This CDR3 spans 14 amino acids. The DNA for the CDR3 is TGTGCCAGCTCTGACAGGGGGGGCATGGATACGCAGTATTTT. Translation gives CASSDRGGMDTQYF.

This clone was counted a few times. The chain uses TRBV5-6 and TRBJ1-6; 9 nucleotides match TRBD1. CDR1 is SGHDT, CDR2 YYEEEE, per germline. The CDR3 covers 16 residues. V trimming: 1 base; J trimming: 8 bases; junction bases outside the gene matches: 7. The DNA for the CDR3 is TGTGCCAGCAGCTTGTCTTGGAGACAGGGGGATTCACCCCTCCACTTT. Translation gives CASSLSWRQGDSPLHF.

This clone appeared a few times. The chain joins TRBV29-1 to TRBJ1-3; D is unclear. The CDR3 is made up of 12 amino acids. The germline V gene has CDR1 SQVTM and CDR2 ANQGSEA. V lost 4 bases to trimming and J lost 6 bases, with 10 bases between them. The CDR3 region is CSVVAFSNTIYF. CDR3 nucleotides: TGCAGCGTTGTAGCCTTTTCAAACACCATATATTTT.

This rearrangement joins TRBV15 to TRBJ1-4; a weak D match, TRBD1 (6 bases). Germline lookup yields CDR1 LNHNV and CDR2 YYDKDF (reference sequence). The CDR3 is 16 amino acids. Deletions cut 3 bases from V and 7 bases from J, with 18 bases between. CDR3 nucleotides: TGTGCCACCAGCAGTCGGGGTGGGGGGCTCGTTGAAAAACTGTTTTTT. This sequence encodes CATSSRGGGLVEKLFF.

On this clone itself: At one end, the junction sequence differs from germline, possibly due to a read error. CDR3 residues: CASSYQAGGNNGYTF. Here the CDR3 DNA reads TGTGCCAGCAGTTACCAGGCAGGGGGTAACAATGGCTACACCTTC. This chain links TRBV6-5 with TRBJ1-2; TRBD1 matches at 7 bases. The CDR3 contains 15 residues. CDR1 and CDR2 (germline): MNHEY, SVGAGI.

The chain carries TRBV6-5 and TRBJ2-7; 8 bases match TRBD1. Per the germline V gene, CDR1 is MNHEY and CDR2 is SVGAGI. With 6 bases clipped from V and 7 bases from J, the junction kept 11 bases outside the gene matches. The CDR3 contains 14 residues. The chain's CDR3 is CASRRTGGLGEQYF. CDR3 nucleotide sequence: TGTGCCAGCAGGAGAACAGGGGGTTTGGGGGAGCAGTACTTC.

This clone occurred a few times. This chain links TRBV5-1 with TRBJ1-5; D ambiguous. Trimming left V 2 bases short and J 7 bases short, with 13 bases between. The CDR3 contains 14 residues. The germline gives CDR1 SGHRS, CDR2 YFSETQ. The CDR3 reads CASSLEGRGQPQHF. Here the CDR3 DNA reads TGCGCCAGCAGCTTAGAGGGTAGAGGGCAGCCCCAGCATTTT.

This clone was seen only a few times. This chain links TRBV19 with TRBJ1-2; D is perhaps TRBD1 (5 bases). With 6 bases removed from V and 5 bases from J, the gap between germline ends came to 10 bases. CDR1 and CDR2 from the germline V gene are LNHDA and SQIVND (reference sequence). The CDR3 runs to 12 residues. DNA of the CDR3: TGTGCCAGTAGGGAGACAGTATATGGCTACACCTTC. Protein product: CASRETVYGYTF.

V usage is TRBV9 and J usage is TRBJ2-3; the D gene is possibly TRBD2 (6 bases). Trimming stripped 3 bases from V and 0 bases from J, with 11 bases between. This CDR3 is 15 amino acids long. CDR1 is SGDLS, CDR2 YYNGEE, per germline. The CDR3 DNA reads as TGTGCCAGCAGCGCACGGGGGACTAGCACAGATACGCAGTATTTT. It is translated as CASSARGTSTDTQYF.

The chain couples TRBV6-4 to TRBJ2-1; D perhaps matches TRBD1 (6 bases). This CDR3 region has 13 residues. V lost 6 bases and J 13 bases, leaving 19 bases between the germline ends. Germline CDR1 MRHNA, CDR2 SNTAGT. CDR3 coding DNA: TGTGCCAGCAGCTCCGAACAGGGTGGGGAACAGTTCTTC. This translates into CASSSEQGGEQFF.

This rearrangement joins TRBV2 to TRBJ2-1, with 10 nucleotides matching TRBD1. The CDR3 loop spans 16 amino acids. V shed 8 bases, J shed 6 bases, and the junction held 13 bases outside the gene matches. Per the germline V gene, CDR1 is SNHLY and CDR2 is FYNNEI. The CDR3 DNA is TGTGCCAGCGGTCAGTGGGGGGACAGGGGAGGCAATGAGCAGTTCTTC. It translates to CASGQWGDRGGNEQFF. The whole variable domain, filled in from reference TRBV2 and TRBJ2-1, reads EPEVTQTPSHQVTQMGQEVILRCVPISNHLYFYWYRQILGQKVEFLVSFYNNEISEKSEIFDDQFSVERPDGSNFTLKIRSTKLEDSAMYFCASGQWGDRGGNEQFFGPGTRLTVL.

This clone was picked up a small number of times. The V call is TRBV9, the J call TRBJ1-2; 10 bases are shared with TRBD1. There are 18 residues in the CDR3. Germline trimming cut 3 bases from V and 4 bases from J; bases unmatched to any gene: 15. The germline gives CDR1 SGDLS, CDR2 YYNGEE. In DNA, the CDR3 is TGTGCCAGCAGCGCCCGAATTCAGGGACAGGGGAGCGCCTATGGCTACACCTTC. The encoded protein is CASSARIQGQGSAYGYTF.

CDR3 residues: CASSDGGTGGRNGYTF. For the CDR3, the DNA is TGCGCCAGCAGTGACGGAGGGACAGGGGGGAGAAATGGCTACACCTTC. The chain combines TRBV10-2 with TRBJ1-2; 11 bases map to TRBD1. The CDR3 extends over 16 amino acids. Germline CDR1 WSHSY, CDR2 SAAADI. The ends lost 3 bases at V and 6 bases at J; junction bases unmatched: 9.

The chain couples TRBV29-1 to TRBJ1-2, with 9 bases fitting TRBD1. From germline, CDR1 is SQVTM and CDR2 ANQGSEA. V shed 8 bases and J 6 bases; nucleotides not matched to a gene: 16. CDR3 size: 15 residues. The DNA for the CDR3 is TGCAGCCTTACAGGGGGCAAGGGTTGGGAGGATGGCTACACCTTC. Its translation is CSLTGGKGWEDGYTF.

The sample holds one count of this clone. The V and J genes are TRBV18 and TRBJ2-7, with TRBD2 matching over 7 bases. The length of the CDR3 is 15 residues. The trim removed 3 bases at V and 5 bases at J, leaving 10 bases unmatched. Germline V gives CDR1 KGHSH, CDR2 LQKENI. The CDR3 DNA sequence: TGTGCCAGCTCACCGGGAGGGAGGGGCTCTGACGAGCAGTACTTC. Its translation is CASSPGGRGSDEQYF.

The DNA for the CDR3 is TGCGCCAGCAGCCCAGGCGCTTGGGAGCAGTACTTC. Encoded protein: CASSPGAWEQYF. The chain links TRBV4-1 to TRBJ2-7; D is ambiguous. Deletions cut 4 bases from V and 7 bases from J, with 11 bases between. Germline V gene data show CDR1 as MGHRA and CDR2 as YSYEKL. This CDR3 spans 12 amino acids.

The J gene is TRBJ1-1, the V gene TRBV6-5; no definite D call. Germline V CDR1 and CDR2: MNHEY, SVGAGI. CDR3 length equals 15 residues. V lost 2 bases and J 0 bases, leaving 10 bases between the germline ends. The CDR3 bases are TGTGCCAGCAGTTACAACAGACTAGTGAACACTGAAGCTTTCTTT. Protein product: CASSYNRLVNTEAFF.

The chain couples TRBV27 to TRBJ2-5; possible D gene TRBD2, 6 bases. With 10 bases removed from V and 4 bases from J, the gap between germline ends came to 19 bases. Germline CDR1 is MNHEY and CDR2 is SMNVEV (reference sequence). The CDR3 is 14 residues long. CDR3 protein: CATTGVGGTETQYF. CDR3 nucleotide sequence: TGTGCCACCACGGGGGTCGGAGGGACAGAGACCCAGTACTTC.

The chain couples TRBV6-6 to TRBJ2-3; TRBD1 is a possible D gene (5 bases). V shed 6 bases and J shed 1 base, with 8 bases lying between them. CDR1 is MNHNY, CDR2 SVGAGI, per germline (reference sequence). This CDR3 is 13 amino acids long. DNA of the CDR3: TGTGCCAGCAGCCCCAGGGGCACAGATACGCAGTATTTT. Its protein product is CASSPRGTDTQYF.

The chain has TRBV14 and TRBJ2-1; weak D call: TRBD2 (6 bases). Germline values: CDR1 SGHDN, CDR2 FVKESK. V gave up 1 base and J gave up 7 bases, with 17 bases separating them. This CDR3 has 16 residues. The CDR3 here is CASSQARGGLGNEQFF. CDR3 nucleotide sequence: TGTGCCAGCAGCCAAGCCCGGGGAGGTTTGGGGAATGAGCAGTTCTTC.